The rows below give T cell receptor beta chains drawn from one sample of a study of blood T cell repertoires in COVID-19. The table came from immunoSEQ multiplex PCR; TCRdb's copy has only in-frame clones and leaves some out. The sample has a few hundred thousand clones; less than 90% are singletons. The sequenced material came from peripheral blood. The receptors shown here come from a man in his sixties who had recovered from COVID-19. CDR3s include the opening cysteine and the closing phenylalanine or tryptophan. Each record gives: J gene, V gene, D gene, clone size, CDR3 protein, CDR3 DNA. D genes are given only for firm matches. Not all rows give a size; the values are once, few, many and, for expanded clones, a class.

>TRBJ1-2|TRBV7-9|TRBD1|-
CASSPRDSWSGYTF
TGTGCCAGCAGCCCCCGGGACAGTTGGTCTGGCTACACCTTC
>TRBJ1-2|TRBV28|TRBD1|-
CASSLPGQAVYGYTF
TGTGCCAGCAGTTTGCCGGGACAGGCTGTCTATGGCTACACCTTC
>TRBJ1-1|TRBV6-6|TRBD1|-
CASSGTGLMNTEAFF
TGTGCCAGCAGTGGGACAGGGCTTATGAACACTGAAGCTTTCTTT
>TRBJ2-1|TRBV7-2|TRBD1|-
CASSSLRGRSSYNEQFF
TGTGCCAGCAGCTCCCTTAGGGGGCGGAGCTCCTACAATGAGCAGTTCTTC
>TRBJ2-7|TRBV9|TRBD1|-
CASSGSGTGGDYEQYF
TGTGCCAGCAGCGGCTCCGGGACAGGGGGCGATTACGAGCAGTACTTC
>TRBJ2-3|TRBV24-1|TRBD2|-
CATSDFPRVRAGARTDTQYF
TGTGCCACCAGTGATTTCCCCCGGGTGCGAGCGGGGGCCCGCACAGATACGCAGTATTTT
>TRBJ1-2|TRBV30|-|-
CAWGAPNYGYTF
TGTGCCTGGGGGGCACCGAACTATGGCTACACCTTC
>TRBJ1-4|TRBV7-2|-|-
CASSLGDTTNEKLFF
TGTGCCAGCAGCCTGGGGGACACAACTAATGAAAAACTGTTTTTT
>TRBJ2-3|TRBV6-2/TRBV6-3|TRBD2|-
CASSPRGRGEDTQYF
TGTGCCAGCAGTCCCCGCGGGAGGGGAGAAGATACGCAGTATTTT
>TRBJ1-6|TRBV6-5|TRBD1|-
CASSYSPAGGLSPLHF
TGTGCCAGCAGTTACTCGCCGGCAGGGGGACTTTCACCCCTCCACTTT
>TRBJ2-2|TRBV9|TRBD2|-
CASSNQLAGLAGELFF
TGTGCCAGCAGCAACCAACTAGCGGGGTTGGCCGGGGAGCTGTTTTTT
>TRBJ2-3|TRBV7-3|TRBD2|-
CASSSTTPMTSGGPDTQYF
TGTGCCAGCAGCTCCACGACTCCCATGACTAGCGGGGGCCCAGATACGCAGTATTTT
>TRBJ2-2|TRBV5-1|-|-
CASSTGQTNTGELFF
TGCGCCAGCAGCACCGGACAGACGAACACCGGGGAGCTGTTTTTT
>TRBJ1-1|TRBV7-9|-|-
CASSLTVKGAMNTEAFF
TGTGCCAGCAGCTTGACAGTCAAAGGGGCCATGAACACTGAAGCTTTCTTT
>TRBJ2-1|TRBV29-1|TRBD2|few
CSVEPASGRGSEQFF
TGCAGCGTTGAACCCGCTAGCGGGAGGGGGAGTGAGCAGTTCTTC
>TRBJ2-1|TRBV10-3|TRBD2|-
CAIMGTRLDEQFF
TGTGCCATCATGGGGACTAGACTGGATGAGCAGTTCTTC
>TRBJ2-7|TRBV5-1|-|-
CASSRDNSYEQYF
TGCGCCAGCAGCCGGGACAATTCCTACGAGCAGTACTTC
>TRBJ1-1|TRBV6-5|TRBD1|-
CASRSQGQSF
TGTGCCAGCAGAAGCCAGGGACAGAGTTTT
>TRBJ1-2|TRBV19|-|-
CASTGQRYGYTF
TGTGCCAGCACGGGACAAAGATATGGCTACACCTTC
>TRBJ2-1|TRBV7-9|-|-
CASSLGLYNEQFF
TGTGCCAGCAGCTTAGGTCTATACAATGAGCAGTTCTTC
>TRBJ2-7|TRBV9|TRBD2|-
CASSVGTSGYEQYF
TGTGCCAGCAGCGTAGGGACTAGCGGTTACGAGCAGTACTTC
>TRBJ1-5|TRBV28|TRBD1|-
CASRRGQGARSNQPQHF
TGTGCCAGCAGGAGGGGGCAGGGGGCGCGGAGCAATCAGCCCCAGCATTTT
>TRBJ1-4|TRBV19|TRBD1|few
CASSNRRQGVAEKLFF
TGTGCCAGTAGTAATCGTCGGCAGGGGGTTGCGGAAAAACTGTTTTTT
>TRBJ2-2|TRBV5-1|TRBD2|-
CASRHGLAGAGTGELFF
TGCGCCAGCAGGCATGGACTAGCGGGAGCTGGCACCGGGGAGCTGTTTTTT
>TRBJ2-3|TRBV29-1|-|-
CSVSVGGQFTDTQYF
TGCAGCGTTAGCGTTGGAGGCCAGTTCACAGATACGCAGTATTTT
>TRBJ1-2|TRBV29-1|-|once
CSVEHPGYGYTF
TGCAGCGTTGAACACCCCGGCTATGGCTACACCTTC
>TRBJ1-1|TRBV6-5|-|-
CASSWSGASLIEAFF
TGTGCCAGCAGTTGGTCAGGGGCGTCTCTCATAGAAGCTTTCTTT
>TRBJ1-2|TRBV10-3|-|-
CAITRDTNYGYTF
TGTGCCATCACCCGGGACACCAACTATGGCTACACCTTC
>TRBJ2-2|TRBV5-1|-|-
CASSSAVTANTGELFF
TGCGCCAGCAGCTCAGCTGTTACAGCGAACACCGGGGAGCTGTTTTTT
>TRBJ1-1|TRBV2|-|-
CASSSQGVGEAFF
TGTGCCAGCAGTAGTCAGGGTGTAGGTGAAGCTTTCTTT
>TRBJ1-2|TRBV25-1|-|-
CASSDPTPGYGYTF
TGTGCCAGCAGTGATCCCACTCCCGGCTATGGCTACACCTTC
>TRBJ1-3|TRBV27|TRBD1|-
CASPGGTGGNTIYF
TGTGCCAGCCCCGGGGGGACAGGCGGAAACACCATATATTTT
>TRBJ1-3|TRBV15|-|-
CATSVDSVARNTIYF
TGTGCCACCAGCGTAGACAGTGTGGCTAGAAACACCATATATTTT
>TRBJ2-3|TRBV18|-|-
CASSPPGLADTQYF
TGTGCCAGCTCACCACCGGGGCTGGCAGATACGCAGTATTTT
>TRBJ1-4|TRBV19|TRBD1|-
CASKREGAHEKLFF
TGTGCCAGTAAGCGGGAGGGGGCGCATGAAAAACTGTTTTTT
>TRBJ2-5|TRBV9|-|-
CASSPRPPRETQYF
TGTGCCAGCAGCCCGCGCCCACCAAGAGAGACCCAGTACTTC
>TRBJ2-1|TRBV19|-|-
CASSTKGGSYNEQFF
TGTGCCAGTAGTACGAAAGGGGGTTCCTACAATGAGCAGTTCTTC
>TRBJ2-2|TRBV19|-|few
CASSAGKPNTGELFF
TGTGCCAGTAGCGCAGGGAAACCAAACACCGGGGAGCTGTTTTTT
>TRBJ2-1|TRBV9|-|-
CASSVSRQVAHNEQFF
TGTGCCAGCAGCGTATCGAGACAAGTGGCACACAATGAGCAGTTCTTC